This T cell receptor beta chain was captured by sequencing in a study of beta chain features in type 1 diabetes. As every portion of the isolated RNA was reverse transcribed, the sequencing read expressed TCRB transcripts. Measured with immunoSEQ multiplex PCR; TCRdb has only the in-frame clones, and not every one. Of about 700,000 clones in the sample, roughly an eighth are singletons; the top ten hold 0.02% to 0.025%. V lost 4 bases to trimming and J lost 7 bases; unmatched junction nucleotides: 7. The length of the CDR3 is 14 residues. Germline V gene data show CDR1 as GTSNPN and CDR2 as SVGIG (reference sequence). Findings of the study overall: Among patients with Type 1 diabetes, TCRB CDR3s were moderately but significantly shorter in every one of the four CD4+ subsets.

This clone was observed a handful of times. Its antigen remains unidentified. J is TRBJ1-6 and V is TRBV30; TRBD1 matches at 7 bases. This clonotype originated in a man younger than 35 with type 1 diabetes. The sample comprised naive CD4+ T cells from blood. CDR3 DNA sequence: TGTGCCTGGAATGGACAGGCGGAAAATTCACCCCTCCACTTT. As protein: CAWNGQAENSPLHF.